The clone carrying this TCR beta chain was picked up a small number of times. Combining a sample-barcoded 5' primer with a J-beta primer mix, a second PCR ran for roughly 6 to 12 cycles. TCRdb re-called the 5' RACE reads through MiXCR, storing one row per CDR3 protein. The sample lists 650,000 or so distinct CDR3 sequences; under 65% were seen once. The sample originates from a study of blood T cells in healthy people across ages. Per sample, no less than 5.5 micrograms of total RNA were extracted. Trimming cost V 6 bases and J 0 bases, with 20 bases left between them. The CDR3 totals 17 residues. Sample: blood. This rearrangement joins TRBV12-3 or TRBV12-4 to TRBJ1-1, with TRBD1 as a possible D gene (5 bases). The clonotype was recovered from an elderly woman in good health. The CDR3 sequence: CASSRPMAGQLNTEAFF. The CDR3 DNA sequence: TGTGCCAGCAGCCGCCCGATGGCGGGGCAACTGAACACTGAAGCTTTCTTT.